This TCR beta chain was sequenced during a study of CD8+ T cells in alopecia areata. Whole-study context: Those patients who were treated received oral tofacitinib, which was given at 5 to 10 mg twice daily for moderate-to-severe alopecia areata.

This clone showed up just a few times. Reverse transcribed after extraction, RNA yielded cDNA as the sequencing template. The method was immunoSEQ multiplex PCR; TCRdb's version includes in-frame clones alone and lacks a portion of them. The sample lists over 85,000 clones, about 40% occurring once. V lost 8 bases, J lost 1 base, and 14 bases lay in between. Germline loops: CDR1 MDHEN, CDR2 SYDVKM. The CDR3 is 14 amino acids. What was sequenced was CD4+ T cells sorted from blood. This TCR was recovered from a human donor with alopecia areata. The chain carries TRBV28 and TRBJ1-1; D gene uncertain. CDR3: CASPDPGGNTEAFF. Here the CDR3 DNA reads TGTGCCAGCCCTGACCCAGGCGGGAACACTGAAGCTTTCTTT. Complete variable domain (other parts from reference TRBV28 and TRBJ1-1): DVKVTQSSRYLVKRTGEKVFLECVQDMDHENMFWYRQDPGLGLRLIYFSYDVKMKEKGDIPEGYSVSREKKERFSLILESASTNQTSMYLCASPDPGGNTEAFFGQGTRLTVV.